The rows below give T cell receptor beta chains drawn from one sample of a study of OX40 agonist ivuxolimab in advanced cancers. Here immunoSEQ multiplex PCR was the method, and the copy in TCRdb shows in-frame clones only, minus some. This sample yields 78,000 or so clones, of which about 88% are seen a single time; 0.7% to 1% belongs to the top ten. The source material was CD4+ or CD8+ T cells sorted from blood, sampled in a trial of the OX40 agonist ivuxolimab. The origin of the receptors is an adult with an advanced solid tumor such as melanoma, head and neck, liver or kidney cancer. Each CDR3 is given with its conserved first and last residue. A D gene is named only where the DNA matches it firmly. Size tells how often a clone was seen (once, few, many) or the class of an expanded clone, and some rows leave it out.

DNA: TGTGCCTGGGGGGATAACACTTGGGAGCAGTACTTC
CDR3: CAWGDNTWEQYF
size: NA
D: NA
V: TRBV30
J: TRBJ2-7

DNA: TGCGCCAGCAGCTTGGGGACAGCAGACAATGAGCAGTTCTTC
CDR3: CASSLGTADNEQFF
size: NA
D: NA
V: TRBV5-1
J: TRBJ2-1

DNA: TGTGCCAGCAGCCCCTTGGTAGATGAAGCTTTCTTT
CDR3: CASSPLVDEAFF
size: NA
D: NA
V: TRBV14
J: TRBJ1-1

DNA: TGTGCCAGCAGTGCGACGGGACAGTTCTCCTACGAGCAGTACTTC
CDR3: CASSATGQFSYEQYF
size: NA
D: TRBD1
V: TRBV6-1
J: TRBJ2-7

DNA: TGTGCCAGCGCCCCACTTCTAGCGGGAAATTCTAATGAGCAGTTCTTC
CDR3: CASAPLLAGNSNEQFF
size: once
D: TRBD2
V: TRBV18
J: TRBJ2-1

DNA: TGTGCCGTAACGGGACTAGCGGTCTGGGGTGAGCAGTTCTTC
CDR3: CAVTGLAVWGEQFF
size: once
D: TRBD2
V: TRBV7-8
J: TRBJ2-1

DNA: TGTGCCATCAGTGAATTCCCGACAGGGATCAGTGAGCAGTACTTC
CDR3: CAISEFPTGISEQYF
size: NA
D: TRBD1
V: TRBV10-3
J: TRBJ2-7

DNA: TGTGCCAGCCCTCCGGGCCCCAGTCTTACTGGCTACACCTTC
CDR3: CASPPGPSLTGYTF
size: NA
D: NA
V: TRBV6-1
J: TRBJ1-2

DNA: TGCGCCAGCAGCTTGGGGACAGGCGTACAAGAGACCCAGTACTTC
CDR3: CASSLGTGVQETQYF
size: NA
D: TRBD1
V: TRBV5-1
J: TRBJ2-5

DNA: TGCGCCTCAGGGGCAGGGGGAGTACAAGAGACCCAGTACTTC
CDR3: CASGAGGVQETQYF
size: NA
D: TRBD1
V: TRBV5-1
J: TRBJ2-5

DNA: TGTGCCAGCAGCTGGCCGGGGGCCGTCGACGAGCAGTACTTC
CDR3: CASSWPGAVDEQYF
size: NA
D: NA
V: TRBV5-6
J: TRBJ2-7

DNA: TGTGCCAGCAGCCGAGGGGGGCCTTGGGAGACCCAGTACTTC
CDR3: CASSRGGPWETQYF
size: NA
D: NA
V: TRBV14
J: TRBJ2-5

DNA: TGTGCCAGCAGTGTCAAGGGGGGGTATGGACAGCCCCAGCATTTT
CDR3: CASSVKGGYGQPQHF
size: NA
D: NA
V: TRBV2
J: TRBJ1-5

DNA: TGTGCCTGGGGGTTTAGCGGGAGTTCCTACGAGCAGTACTTC
CDR3: CAWGFSGSSYEQYF
size: once
D: TRBD2
V: TRBV30
J: TRBJ2-7

DNA: TGTGCCAGCAGCCCCTCCACCGGGATGAGGGGCTACACCTTC
CDR3: CASSPSTGMRGYTF
size: once
D: NA
V: TRBV28
J: TRBJ1-2

DNA: TGTGCCAGCAGTATTGGGGACAGGGGGAACACTGAAGCTTTCTTT
CDR3: CASSIGDRGNTEAFF
size: few
D: TRBD1
V: TRBV2
J: TRBJ1-1

DNA: TGCGCCAGCAGCCAAGGAGGTAGCGGGAGAGGCGAGCAGTACTTC
CDR3: CASSQGGSGRGEQYF
size: NA
D: TRBD2
V: TRBV4-1
J: TRBJ2-7

DNA: TGCGCCAGCAGCCACGCCATAGGAGGCACAGATACGCAGTATTTT
CDR3: CASSHAIGGTDTQYF
size: NA
D: NA
V: TRBV10-1
J: TRBJ2-3

DNA: TGTGCCAGCAGCAGACCGGGACCGAGCTCTGGGGCCAACGTCCTGACTTTC
CDR3: CASSRPGPSSGANVLTF
size: NA
D: NA
V: TRBV5-4
J: TRBJ2-6

DNA: TGTGCCAGCAGCGCACTACAGGGGACTAACTATGGCTACACCTTC
CDR3: CASSALQGTNYGYTF
size: once
D: TRBD1
V: TRBV5-4
J: TRBJ1-2

DNA: TGTGCCAGCTCTAGACAGGGGATGATTCAGCCCCAGCATTTT
CDR3: CASSRQGMIQPQHF
size: NA
D: TRBD1
V: TRBV28
J: TRBJ1-5

DNA: TGTGCCAGTAGGCGGGCCGGGACCCAGAAGGGAAACACCATATATTTT
CDR3: CASRRAGTQKGNTIYF
size: NA
D: NA
V: TRBV19
J: TRBJ1-3

DNA: TGCGCCAGCAGCTTGGGAAGCGGGATGCTTTACGAGCAGTACTTC
CDR3: CASSLGSGMLYEQYF
size: NA
D: TRBD2
V: TRBV5-1
J: TRBJ2-7

DNA: TGTGCCAGCAGCCTCAATGCGGGAGGGCCTTACGAGCAGTACTTC
CDR3: CASSLNAGGPYEQYF
size: NA
D: TRBD2
V: TRBV11-3
J: TRBJ2-7

DNA: TGTGCCAGCAGACCCTACAGGGGTATAGGTGAGCAGTTCTTC
CDR3: CASRPYRGIGEQFF
size: NA
D: TRBD1
V: TRBV14
J: TRBJ2-1

DNA: TGTGCCAGCAGCTTGACAGGGACTAACTATGGCTACACCTTC
CDR3: CASSLTGTNYGYTF
size: NA
D: NA
V: TRBV5-8
J: TRBJ1-2

DNA: TGTGCCAGCAGCCAGGGCGGGTTGGGATCACCCCTCCACTTT
CDR3: CASSQGGLGSPLHF
size: once
D: NA
V: TRBV7-3
J: TRBJ1-6

DNA: TGTGCCAGCAGCCTCCCGAGGGCTGAAGCTTTCTTT
CDR3: CASSLPRAEAFF
size: NA
D: NA
V: TRBV9
J: TRBJ1-1

DNA: TGTGCCAGCACAAGAGGAACTGAAGCTTTCTTT
CDR3: CASTRGTEAFF
size: once
D: NA
V: TRBV6-1
J: TRBJ1-1

DNA: TGTGCCAGCAGCTTAAGGGCGGGATCCTCTGGGGCCAACGTCCTGACTTTC
CDR3: CASSLRAGSSGANVLTF
size: NA
D: NA
V: TRBV7-2
J: TRBJ2-6

DNA: TGTGCCTGGAGTCGCGACCGCTCCGGGGAGCTGTTTTTT
CDR3: CAWSRDRSGELFF
size: NA
D: NA
V: TRBV30
J: TRBJ2-2

DNA: TGTGCCAGCAGCCCAGGGGACTATGGCTACACCTTC
CDR3: CASSPGDYGYTF
size: NA
D: NA
V: TRBV5-4
J: TRBJ1-2

DNA: TGTGCCAGCAGTTTACTCGGAGGCGGGTCCAATGAGCAGTTCTTC
CDR3: CASSLLGGGSNEQFF
size: NA
D: NA
V: TRBV27
J: TRBJ2-1

DNA: TGTGCCAGCAGTGAGCGCAGGGTAGCCTGCACTGAAGCTTTCTTT
CDR3: CASSERRVACTEAFF
size: once
D: NA
V: TRBV27
J: TRBJ1-1

DNA: TGTGCCAGCAGAAAAGAGCGGGGGCCCACAGATACGCAGTATTTT
CDR3: CASRKERGPTDTQYF
size: NA
D: TRBD2
V: TRBV6-1
J: TRBJ2-3

DNA: TGTGCCAGCAGCCCGGGACTAGCGGGGGGGAGTTTCCCAGATACGCAGTATTTT
CDR3: CASSPGLAGGSFPDTQYF
size: NA
D: TRBD2
V: TRBV9
J: TRBJ2-3

DNA: TGTGCCAGCAGCTTACCAGGAAACACCATATATTTT
CDR3: CASSLPGNTIYF
size: NA
D: NA
V: TRBV7-2
J: TRBJ1-3

DNA: TGTGCCAGCAGCCCATTCAACACCCCCGGGAACACTGAAGCTTTCTTT
CDR3: CASSPFNTPGNTEAFF
size: NA
D: NA
V: TRBV5-4
J: TRBJ1-1

DNA: TGTGCCAGCAGTGAAGGAGGAGCGGGAGACCACGAGCAGTACTTC
CDR3: CASSEGGAGDHEQYF
size: NA
D: TRBD2
V: TRBV2
J: TRBJ2-7

DNA: TGTGCCAGTAGTGCCATAAATTCAGGGAAAGCTTTCTTT
CDR3: CASSAINSGKAFF
size: NA
D: NA
V: TRBV19
J: TRBJ1-1

DNA: TGCGCCAGCAGCCTAGGGGAGAGAGGGGATGAAAAACTGTTTTTT
CDR3: CASSLGERGDEKLFF
size: NA
D: NA
V: TRBV4-1
J: TRBJ1-4

DNA: TGTGCCAGCAGTGAAGTATTTGGAGGAGATGTTGCCTTC
CDR3: CASSEVFGGDVAF
size: NA
D: NA
V: TRBV6-1
J: TRBJ1-2

DNA: TGTGCCTGGAGTGTAACAGGCTCGCTTTCAGGGGCCAACGTCCTGACTTTC
CDR3: CAWSVTGSLSGANVLTF
size: NA
D: NA
V: TRBV30
J: TRBJ2-6

DNA: TGTGCCAGCAGTTACAGCCTCCTCCGGGGCCAAGAGACCCAGTACTTC
CDR3: CASSYSLLRGQETQYF
size: NA
D: NA
V: TRBV6-5
J: TRBJ2-5

DNA: TGTGCCAGCAGTTTAACGGGGGATACCCAAGAGACCCAGTACTTC
CDR3: CASSLTGDTQETQYF
size: NA
D: NA
V: TRBV28
J: TRBJ2-5

DNA: TGTGCCAGCAGTGATCGTCAGGGCTATGGCTACACCTTC
CDR3: CASSDRQGYGYTF
size: NA
D: NA
V: TRBV2
J: TRBJ1-2

DNA: TGTGCCAGCAGCCCACAGGGACGACAGGGGGCTTACAATGAGCAGTTCTTC
CDR3: CASSPQGRQGAYNEQFF
size: NA
D: TRBD1
V: TRBV4-2
J: TRBJ2-1

DNA: TGTGCCAGCAGCTTGAACTCCCCCTACAATGAGCAGTTCTTC
CDR3: CASSLNSPYNEQFF
size: NA
D: NA
V: TRBV5-4
J: TRBJ2-1

DNA: TGCGCCAGCAGCCAGGCGGGACAGGGGAGGTCCGGGGAGCTGTTTTTT
CDR3: CASSQAGQGRSGELFF
size: NA
D: TRBD1
V: TRBV4-1
J: TRBJ2-2

DNA: TGTGCCAGCAGGGTCGACAGGGGATCCTACAATGAGCAGTTCTTC
CDR3: CASRVDRGSYNEQFF
size: NA
D: TRBD1
V: TRBV2
J: TRBJ2-1

DNA: TGCGCCAGCAGCTTTGGGGGAAGAACCTCTGGAAACACCATATATTTT
CDR3: CASSFGGRTSGNTIYF
size: few
D: NA
V: TRBV5-1
J: TRBJ1-3

DNA: TGCGCCAGCAGCACGGACGGCGGAGAGAGGCCCCAGCATTTT
CDR3: CASSTDGGERPQHF
size: NA
D: NA
V: TRBV5-1
J: TRBJ1-5

DNA: TGTGCCAGCAGCTCCCCTCCGGCCGGCTCCAAGCAGTACTTC
CDR3: CASSSPPAGSKQYF
size: NA
D: NA
V: TRBV28
J: TRBJ2-7

DNA: TGTGCCAGCAGCAAGGAGGGACGGTCTTCGAACTATGGCTACACCTTC
CDR3: CASSKEGRSSNYGYTF
size: NA
D: NA
V: TRBV21-1
J: TRBJ1-2

DNA: TGTGCCAGCAGTGAACGTAACTCTGGGGCCAACGTCCTGACTTTC
CDR3: CASSERNSGANVLTF
size: NA
D: NA
V: TRBV2
J: TRBJ2-6